This entry lists 5 T cell receptor beta chains sequenced from one sample in a study of blood T cell repertoires in COVID-19. The protocol was immunoSEQ multiplex PCR, while the TCRdb copy is restricted to in-frame clones and leaves out a portion. The sample holds approximately 59,000 clones; roughly 81% are singletons and the top ten take 15% to 18%. The sample consisted of peripheral blood. These receptors were collected from a man aged 80 or over with acute or convalescent COVID-19.

The V gene is TRBV11-2, the J gene TRBJ2-5; a weak D match, TRBD2 (6 bases). CDR1 and CDR2 from the germline V gene are SGHAT and FQNNGV. The CDR3 totals 12 residues. V gave up 6 bases and J gave up 5 bases, with 10 bases separating them. The chain's CDR3 is CASSLAGETQYF. DNA for the CDR3: TGTGCCAGCAGTCTGGCGGGGGAGACCCAGTACTTC.

The chain joins TRBV3-1 (or the pseudogene TRBV3-2) to TRBJ2-3; weak D call: TRBD1 (6 bases). Germline values: CDR1 LGHDT, CDR2 YNNKEL (reference sequence). The CDR3 sequence is 17 residues long. Trimming took off 0 bases at V and 3 bases at J, with 16 bases between the two ends. The CDR3 here is CASSQDWQGRWTDTQYF. For the CDR3, the DNA is TGTGCCAGCAGCCAAGATTGGCAGGGGAGATGGACAGATACGCAGTATTTT.

The chain recombines TRBV5-1 with TRBJ2-5; TRBD2 agrees at 13 bases. The CDR3 totals 16 residues. Per the germline V gene, CDR1 is SGHRS and CDR2 is YFSETQ. V dropped 2 bases and J dropped 2; count of bases not matched to a gene: 3. The CDR3 DNA follows: TGCGCCAGCAGCTTAGGGACTAGCGGGACTCAAGAGACCCAGTACTTC. The encoded protein is CASSLGTSGTQETQYF.

The rearrangement joins TRBV7-8 to TRBJ2-1; TRBD2 agrees at 11 bases. Trimming took 5 bases from V and 7 from J; bases not matched to a gene: 7. This CDR3 is 15 amino acids long. Per germline, CDR1 SGHVS and CDR2 FQNEAQ. Here the CDR3 reads CASSLGTSGANEQFF. The CDR3 DNA follows: TGTGCCAGCAGCCTTGGGACTAGCGGAGCGAATGAGCAGTTCTTC.

V gene TRBV19 combines with J gene TRBJ2-2, with D possibly being TRBD1 (5 bases). V gave up 0 bases and J gave up 0 bases, with 11 bases separating them. Germline assignment: CDR1 LNHDA and CDR2 SQIVND (reference sequence). The CDR3 has 17 residues. CDR3 in DNA: TGTGCCAGTAGTATAGATCCCGGCAGGGCGAACACCGGGGAGCTGTTTTTT. Its translation is CASSIDPGRANTGELFF. Full variable domain (remainder filled in from reference TRBV19 and TRBJ2-2): DGGITQSPKYLFRKEGQNVTLSCEQNLNHDAMYWYRQDPGQGLRLIYYSQIVNDFQKGDIAEGYSVSREKKESFPLTVTSAQKNPTAFYLCASSIDPGRANTGELFFGEGSRLTVL.